The source of this TCR beta chain is a study of beta chain features in type 1 diabetes. Every isolated RNA sample was fully reverse transcribed, so sequencing captured expressed TCRB transcripts. Here immunoSEQ multiplex PCR was the method, and the copy in TCRdb shows in-frame clones only, minus some. The data show under 150,000 clones, 40% to 55% seen once. The CDR3 loop spans 15 amino acids. Between the trimmed V and J ends, which lost 6 bases and 0 bases, there was a span of 14 bases. CDR1 SGHTA and CDR2 FQGNSA come from the germline V gene. Regarding the study as a whole: Whether HLA type influences TCRB rearrangement remained unresolved here.

Details on this clone: What it binds is not known.

Input material: Tregs from blood. The chain has TRBV7-2 and TRBJ1-1; D is ambiguous. The receptor comes from a man between 18 and 35 years old in good health. CDR3 residues: CASSTDGIMNTEAFF. The CDR3 DNA follows: TGTGCCAGCAGTACCGACGGGATCATGAACACTGAAGCTTTCTTT.